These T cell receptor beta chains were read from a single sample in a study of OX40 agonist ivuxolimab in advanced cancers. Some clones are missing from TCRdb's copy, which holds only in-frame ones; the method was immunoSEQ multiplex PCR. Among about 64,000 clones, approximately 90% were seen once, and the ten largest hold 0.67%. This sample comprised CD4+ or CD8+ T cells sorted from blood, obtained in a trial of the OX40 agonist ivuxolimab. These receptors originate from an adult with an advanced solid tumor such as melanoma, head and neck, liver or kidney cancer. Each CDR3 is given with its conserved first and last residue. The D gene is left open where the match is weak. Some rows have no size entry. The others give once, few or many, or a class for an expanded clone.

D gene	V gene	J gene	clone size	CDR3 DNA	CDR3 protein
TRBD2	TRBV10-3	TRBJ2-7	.	TGTGCCATCAGCGGGACTAGCGGGGAAGAGCAGTACTTC	CAISGTSGEEQYF
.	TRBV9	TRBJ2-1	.	TGTGCCAGCAGCCGGGACTCGTACAATGAGCAGTTCTTC	CASSRDSYNEQFF
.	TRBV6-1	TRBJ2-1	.	TGTGCCAGCAGTGAAGGGTTTCGCTCCTACAATGAGCAGTTCTTC	CASSEGFRSYNEQFF
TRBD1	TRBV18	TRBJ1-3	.	TGTGCCAGCTCATCAGGGACAGCCTCTGGAAACACCATATATTTT	CASSSGTASGNTIYF
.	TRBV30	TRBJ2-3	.	TGTGCCTGGAGTGTCCCGCCGAGCGGTACGCAGTATTTT	CAWSVPPSGTQYF
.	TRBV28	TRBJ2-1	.	TGTGCCAGCAGTTTAAACGGTGATTACAATGAGCAGTTCTTC	CASSLNGDYNEQFF
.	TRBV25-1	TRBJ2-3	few	TGTGCCAGCAGAAGGGGGTACCCGACAGATACGCAGTATTTT	CASRRGYPTDTQYF
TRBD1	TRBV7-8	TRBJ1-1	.	TGTGCCAGCAGCACCCACCGGGACAGGCTGAACACTGAAGCTTTCTTT	CASSTHRDRLNTEAFF
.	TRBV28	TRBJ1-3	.	TGTGCCAGCATCCTAGCGGGCTCTGGAAACACCATATATTTT	CASILAGSGNTIYF
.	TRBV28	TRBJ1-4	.	TGTGCCAGCAGTTGGGGGTTGGGGGCGGCTAATGAAAAACTGTTTTTT	CASSWGLGAANEKLFF
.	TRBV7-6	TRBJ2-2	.	TGTGCCAGCAGCCGCATTGCGGTGAACACCGGGGAGCTGTTTTTT	CASSRIAVNTGELFF
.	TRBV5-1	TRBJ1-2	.	TGCGCCAGCAGCTTCACGGGTGTTGACTATGGCTACACCTTC	CASSFTGVDYGYTF
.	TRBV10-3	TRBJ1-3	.	TGTGCCATCAGTGAGTCGGCAGGGAGTGGAAACACCATATATTTT	CAISESAGSGNTIYF
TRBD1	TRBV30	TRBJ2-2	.	TGTGCCTGGGGACAGGTTCGCACCGGGGAGCTGTTTTTT	CAWGQVRTGELFF
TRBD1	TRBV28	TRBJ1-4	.	TGTGCCAGCAGTGCAGGGGGCGTTGCTAATGAAAAACTGTTTTTT	CASSAGGVANEKLFF
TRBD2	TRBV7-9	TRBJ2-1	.	TGTGCCAGCAGCTTGAATCTAGCGGGAGTGGATGAGCAGTTCTTC	CASSLNLAGVDEQFF
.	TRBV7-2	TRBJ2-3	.	TGTGCCAGCAGTCAATCCGGGTCCCCAGGCCCGCAGTATTTT	CASSQSGSPGPQYF
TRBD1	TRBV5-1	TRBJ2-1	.	TGCGCCAGCAGTCCCCCCGGGACAGGGACACACAATGAGCAGTTCTTC	CASSPPGTGTHNEQFF
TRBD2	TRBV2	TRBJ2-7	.	TGTGCCACGGAAGGAAGCGGGAGGGTTTACGAGCAGTACTTC	CATEGSGRVYEQYF
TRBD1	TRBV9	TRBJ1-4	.	TGTGCCAGCAGCGTAGTAAGTGGGACAGGGTGGGGGGCTAATGAAAAACTGTTTTTT	CASSVVSGTGWGANEKLFF
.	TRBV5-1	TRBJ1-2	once	TGCGCCAGCAGCCAAGGGCCGCCGAATGGCTACACCTTC	CASSQGPPNGYTF
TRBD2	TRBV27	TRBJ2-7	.	TGTGCCAGCAGACCTAGCGGGAATGCCCCCTACGAGCAGTACTTC	CASRPSGNAPYEQYF
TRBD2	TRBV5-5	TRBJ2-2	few	TGTGCCAGCAGCCCCGGGACTAGCGGCACCGGGGAGCTGTTTTTT	CASSPGTSGTGELFF
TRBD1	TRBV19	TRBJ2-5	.	TGTGCCAGTAGTGGGACAGGGGGGTGGGAGACCCAGTACTTC	CASSGTGGWETQYF
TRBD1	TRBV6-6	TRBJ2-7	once	TGTGCCAGCATCGCGGGGACAGGGACCTACGAGCAGTACTTC	CASIAGTGTYEQYF
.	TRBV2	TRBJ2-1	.	TGTGCCAGCAGAAACTTTTACAATGAGCAGTTCTTC	CASRNFYNEQFF
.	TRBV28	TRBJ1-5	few	TGTGCCAGCAGTTCCGGACAGTTGGCCCAGCATTTT	CASSSGQLAQHF
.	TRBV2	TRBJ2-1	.	TGTGCCAGCTACGGGCCCAATGAGCAGTTCTTC	CASYGPNEQFF